This T cell receptor (beta chain) derives from a study of T cell repertoires in cytomegalovirus infection. The CDR3 has 15 residues. Germline V gene lookup returns CDR1 LNHDA and CDR2 SQIVND (reference sequence). V lost 7 bases to trimming and J lost 2 bases; unmatched junction nucleotides: 6. TCRdb ran MiXCR on the reads and lists one entry per CDR3 protein. In the table there are some 700,000 distinct CDR3 sequences, 35% to 45% of which are singletons. Study conclusions and caveats: Public TCR beta family frequency separated CMV-and-HLA carriers, including in an independent cohort.

Turning to this clonotype: Antigen: not known.

This TCR derives from a human donor in good health (CMV status not recorded). Some clones in this sample may be carry-over from other donors' samples. The chain couples TRBV19 to TRBJ2-3, with 10 nucleotides matching TRBD2. Sequenced sample: PBMCs. In DNA form, the CDR3 reads TGTGCCAGTATCTCCGGGACTAGCGCCACAGATACGCAGTATTTT. Amino acids: CASISGTSATDTQYF.